This paragraph reports one T cell receptor beta chain. What it recognizes is unknown. Generated by immunoSEQ multiplex PCR, the TCRdb table keeps only in-frame clones and is missing some. The profile shows around 53,000 clones, approximately 88% of them singletons. Germline values: CDR1 MNHNS, CDR2 SASEGT. The length of the CDR3 is 14 residues. V lost 5 bases and J lost 10; bases outside the gene matches: 12. Time point specified: week 47, end of study. Every single dose of the vaccine, 300 ug of mutant IDH1 20-mer peptide, came with topical imiquimod. This sample is part of a study of a mutant IDH1 vaccine in newly diagnosed glioma.

The receptor was derived from a woman in her 30s with glioma. Some clones in this sample may be carry-over from other donors' samples. The material was PBMCs, obtained from a glioma patient whose treatment included an IDH1 peptide vaccine. The chain carries TRBV6-1 and TRBJ2-3, with 7 bases lining up with TRBD1. This CDR3 is CASSLRTGSDAQYF. The DNA for the CDR3 is TGTGCCAGCAGTTTGCGGACAGGTTCCGATGCGCAGTATTTT.